The 25 T cell receptor beta chains presented below share a single source sample, sequenced in a study of OX40 agonist ivuxolimab in advanced cancers. Profiled with immunoSEQ multiplex PCR; TCRdb holds only in-frame clones, not every one. The table records roughly 87,000 clones, 91% of them present only once. This sample comprised CD4+ or CD8+ T cells sorted from blood, obtained in a trial of the OX40 agonist ivuxolimab. These receptors originate from an adult with an advanced solid tumor such as melanoma, head and neck, liver or kidney cancer.

The rearrangement joins TRBV19 to TRBJ2-1; a weak D match, TRBD2 (6 bases). CDR3 size: 14 residues. Germline CDR1 reads LNHDA; CDR2 reads SQIVND (reference sequence). Between the trimmed V and J ends, which lost 1 base and 9 bases, there was a span of 13 bases. DNA of the CDR3: TGTGCCAGTAGTATAGTTGGCGGGACGGCTGAGCAGTTCTTC. Translating gives CASSIVGGTAEQFF.

The CDR3 coding sequence is TGCAGCGTTGAAGATCAGGGAAGGTTCAATGAGCAGTTCTTC. Encoded protein: CSVEDQGRFNEQFF. The chain carries TRBV29-1 and TRBJ2-1; tentative D call: TRBD1 (5 bases). Trimming removed 0 bases at V and 6 bases at J, with 12 bases between. The CDR3 is 14 residues long. Germline CDR1 SQVTM, CDR2 ANQGSEA.

The chain's CDR3 is CASSPPGELFF. In DNA form, the CDR3 reads TGTGCCAGTAGCCCCCCCGGGGAGCTGTTTTTT. This chain links TRBV19 with TRBJ2-2; D is ambiguous. Germline CDR1 LNHDA, CDR2 SQIVND (reference sequence). With 6 bases removed from V and 6 bases from J, the gap between germline ends came to 5 bases. This CDR3 has 11 amino acids. Supplemented by reference TRBV19 and TRBJ2-2, the full variable domain reads DGGITQSPKYLFRKEGQNVTLSCEQNLNHDAMYWYRQDPGQGLRLIYYSQIVNDFQKGDIAEGYSVSREKKESFPLTVTSAQKNPTAFYLCASSPPGELFFGEGSRLTVL.

The gene calls are TRBV27 and TRBJ2-2; D gene unclear. The CDR3 runs to 12 residues. CDR1 MNHEY and CDR2 SMNVEV come from the germline V gene (reference sequence). V was trimmed by 3 bases and J by 7 bases, leaving 6 bases between them. The CDR3 nucleotides read TGTGCCAGCAGTTTGCTTGGCGGGGAGCTGTTTTTT. It yields the protein CASSLLGGELFF.

The V gene is TRBV29-1, the J gene TRBJ2-1, with 9 positions matching TRBD2. Germline CDR1 is SQVTM and CDR2 is ANQGSEA. The ends lost 0 bases at V and 1 base at J; junction bases unmatched: 7. This CDR3 region has 17 residues. CDR3 DNA: TGCAGCGTTGAAGATCTTCTGACTAGCGGATCCTACAATGAGCAGTTCTTC. Amino acids: CSVEDLLTSGSYNEQFF.

For this clone: Additional DNA sequences in this sample encode the identical CDR3. The gene calls are TRBV18 and TRBJ2-3; D remains unclear. From germline, CDR1 is KGHSH and CDR2 LQKENI. The CDR3 runs 12 residues. Deletions cut 3 bases from V and 1 base from J, with 2 bases between. The CDR3, as DNA: TGTGCCAGCTCACCTGGCACAGATACGCAGTATTTT. As protein: CASSPGTDTQYF.

This rearrangement joins TRBV4-3 to TRBJ1-1; D gene ambiguous. Germline CDR1 and CDR2: LGHNA and YSLEER. Deletions cut 3 bases from V and 5 bases from J, with 19 bases between. This CDR3 has 16 residues. The CDR3 spells CASSQDFGEGGTEAFF. The CDR3 coding sequence is TGCGCCAGCAGCCAGGATTTTGGGGAAGGTGGAACTGAAGCTTTCTTT.

The chain has TRBV30 and TRBJ1-2; TRBD1 agrees at 8 bases. The V and J ends lost 4 bases and 4 bases, in that order; junction bases with no gene match: 5. This CDR3 has 13 amino acids. The germline gives CDR1 GTSNPN, CDR2 SVGIG (reference sequence). The CDR3 loop is CAWTAGGGYGYTF. Here the CDR3 DNA reads TGTGCCTGGACGGCAGGGGGCGGCTATGGCTACACCTTC.

This clone was counted once. This chain connects TRBV9 to TRBJ1-5; unclear D gene. The ends were cut back, 2 bases at V and 3 bases at J, with 6 bases in the middle. CDR1 and CDR2 (germline): SGDLS, YYNGEE. The CDR3 runs 13 residues. The CDR3 is CASSVEDNQPQHF. CDR3 nucleotide sequence: TGTGCCAGCAGCGTGGAAGACAATCAGCCCCAGCATTTT.

V and J are TRBV10-3 and TRBJ2-2; D may match TRBD1 or TRBD2 (5 bases each). Trimming removed 2 bases from V and 1 base from J, with 8 bases in between. In germline, CDR1 is ENHRY, CDR2 SYGVKD. This CDR3 comprises 15 residues. The CDR3 is CAISEGDGNTGELFF. The CDR3 bases are TGTGCCATCAGTGAGGGGGACGGGAACACCGGGGAGCTGTTTTTT.

The chain recombines TRBV5-6 with TRBJ2-2; a weak D match, TRBD1 (5 bases). The CDR3 loop spans 15 amino acids. V was trimmed by 1 base and J by 3 bases, leaving 10 bases between them. Germline CDR1 SGHDT, CDR2 YYEEEE. Here the CDR3 DNA reads TGTGCCAGCAGCTTGCCGCAGGGATACACCGGGGAGCTGTTTTTT. Translation gives CASSLPQGYTGELFF.

The CDR3 loop is CASSLYRVAPLHF. Written as DNA, the CDR3 is TGTGCCAGCAGCCTGTACAGGGTTGCACCCCTCCACTTT. V is TRBV11-2 and J is TRBJ1-6; D possibly corresponds to TRBD1 (6 bases). V gave up 5 bases and J gave up 11 bases, with 13 bases separating them. The germline V gene encodes CDR1 SGHAT and CDR2 FQNNGV. CDR3 length: 13 residues.

The rearrangement joins TRBV4-1 to TRBJ1-5; D ambiguous. The V end lost 0 bases, the J end lost 4 bases, and 4 bases lay between the germline ends. The CDR3 is made up of 13 amino acids. The germline gives CDR1 MGHRA, CDR2 YSYEKL. The CDR3 DNA reads TGCGCCAGCAGCCAAGAGAGAAATCAGCCCCAGCATTTT. Translated, it gives CASSQERNQPQHF.

The CDR3 DNA reads as TGTGCCAGCAGTTACAGCCAGAGCCAGCCCCAGCATTTT. It translates to CASSYSQSQPQHF. The rearrangement uses TRBV6-6 and TRBJ1-5; D ambiguous. The germline V gene has CDR1 MNHNY and CDR2 SVGAGI (reference sequence). This CDR3 contains 13 residues. V lost 2 bases and J lost 7, with 9 bases in between.

The chain links TRBV5-5 to TRBJ2-3; D is uncertain. CDR3 size: 14 residues. Trimming took 0 bases from V and 3 from J, leaving 8 bases between them. CDR1 and CDR2 (germline): SGHKS, YYEKEE (reference sequence). Here the CDR3 DNA reads TGTGCCAGCAGCTTGGATCGTTGGACAGATACGCAGTATTTT. Its translation: CASSLDRWTDTQYF.

The V gene is TRBV29-1, the J gene TRBJ1-3, with no clear D. V gave up 8 bases and J gave up 0 bases, with 8 bases separating them. The CDR3 consists of 12 residues. Germline V lookup: CDR1 SQVTM, CDR2 ANQGSEA. The CDR3 DNA sequence: TGCAGCACCTGGGACTCTGGAAACACCATATATTTT. Amino acid sequence: CSTWDSGNTIYF.

The rearrangement uses TRBV5-1 and TRBJ2-1, with D tentatively TRBD2 (6 bases). The CDR3 covers 12 residues. Germline V gene lookup returns CDR1 SGHRS and CDR2 YFSETQ. The germline V and J ends were trimmed by 7 bases and 3 bases, with 8 bases remaining between them. The chain's CDR3 is CASGAGYNEQFF. For the CDR3, the DNA is TGCGCCAGCGGAGCGGGCTACAATGAGCAGTTCTTC.

V usage is TRBV7-6 and J usage is TRBJ1-4; D gene ambiguous. V was clipped by 0 bases and J by 7 bases, with 6 bases between them. This CDR3 spans 13 amino acids. CDR1 and CDR2 from the germline V gene are SGHVS and FNYEAQ. The chain's CDR3 is CASSLAPTEKLFF. CDR3 coding DNA: TGTGCCAGCAGCTTAGCCCCCACTGAAAAACTGTTTTTT.

The rearrangement uses TRBV29-1 and TRBJ1-1, with 7 nucleotides matching TRBD1. The CDR3 length is 15 residues. CDR1 and CDR2 from the germline V gene are SQVTM and ANQGSEA. V lost 1 base and J lost 2; bases outside the gene matches: 7. The CDR3 reads CSVEVAPGGNTEAFF. The CDR3 coding sequence is TGCAGCGTTGAAGTCGCCCCAGGGGGAAACACTGAAGCTTTCTTT.

This chain joins TRBV25-1 and TRBJ2-3, with D unclear. In germline, CDR1 is MGHDK, CDR2 SYGVNS. This CDR3 contains 12 residues. The V and J ends lost 5 bases and 1 base respectively, with 4 bases between them. CDR3: CASSLGTDTQYF. In DNA, the CDR3 is TGTGCCAGCAGTCTTGGCACAGATACGCAGTATTTT.

The chain joins TRBV19 to TRBJ2-1; D call uncertain. This CDR3 contains 12 residues. Germline CDR1 LNHDA, CDR2 SQIVND (reference sequence). Trimming pared 7 bases from V and 4 bases from J, leaving 8 bases between. The CDR3 DNA reads as TGTGCCAGTATTGGCTCTTACAATGAGCAGTTCTTC. Amino acid sequence: CASIGSYNEQFF.

The chain combines TRBV27 with TRBJ1-6; 10 bases agree with TRBD1. J lost 10 bases, V lost 6 bases, and 3 bases had no gene match. The CDR3 loop spans 13 amino acids. Germline V gene data show CDR1 as MNHEY and CDR2 as SMNVEV (reference sequence). The CDR3 reads CASSPDRGSPLHF. The CDR3 bases are TGTGCCAGCAGCCCGGACAGGGGGTCACCCCTCCACTTT.

The chain is built from TRBV30 and TRBJ1-6; D ambiguous. Between the trimmed V and J ends, which lost 2 bases and 6 bases, there was a span of 8 bases. In germline, CDR1 is GTSNPN, CDR2 SVGIG (reference sequence). This CDR3 contains 13 residues. The CDR3 is CAWSSMTNSPLHF. The CDR3 DNA sequence: TGTGCCTGGAGTTCGATGACTAATTCACCCCTCCACTTT.

The V gene is TRBV6-5, the J gene TRBJ1-3; no reliable D call. Deletions cut 2 bases from V and 4 bases from J, with 9 bases between. Germline loops: CDR1 MNHEY, CDR2 SVGAGI. The CDR3 covers 14 residues. For the CDR3, the DNA is TGTGCCAGCAGTTACCTCCCCCCGGGAAACACCATATATTTT. Translated: CASSYLPPGNTIYF.

This CDR3 reads CASMEASSYNEQFF. DNA for the CDR3: TGTGCCAGCATGGAGGCGAGCTCCTACAATGAGCAGTTCTTC. The genes are TRBV2 and TRBJ2-1; possibly TRBD2 for D (5 bases). The V and J ends lost 7 bases and 0 bases respectively, with 10 bases between them. This CDR3 comprises 14 residues. Germline V lookup: CDR1 SNHLY, CDR2 FYNNEI.